These T cell receptor beta chains were read from a single sample in a study of OX40 agonist ivuxolimab in advanced cancers. The protocol was immunoSEQ multiplex PCR, while the TCRdb copy is restricted to in-frame clones and leaves out a portion. The sample includes 82,000 or so clones, just under 95% seen only once; the top ten take about 0.7%. Specimen: CD4+ or CD8+ T cells sorted from blood, collected in a trial of the OX40 agonist ivuxolimab. The receptors were sampled from an adult with an advanced solid tumor such as melanoma, head and neck, liver or kidney cancer. Both conserved end residues are part of each CDR3. Each record gives: J gene, CDR3 length, V gene, clone size, D gene, CDR3 protein, CDR3 DNA. A D gene is named only where the DNA matches it firmly. Only part of the rows carry a size: once, few, many, or a class if the clone is expanded.

J: TRBJ2-7
length: 14
V: TRBV6-5
size: -
D: TRBD2
CDR3: CASSYMAGGYEQYF
DNA: TGTGCCAGCAGTTACATGGCGGGGGGTTACGAGCAGTACTTC

J: TRBJ2-5
length: 15
V: TRBV10-3
size: -
D: -
CDR3: CAISDLGGKGETQYF
DNA: TGTGCCATCAGTGACTTGGGGGGCAAGGGGGAGACCCAGTACTTC

J: TRBJ2-7
length: 16
V: TRBV11-2
size: -
D: TRBD2
CDR3: CASSYRLAGGPYEQYF
DNA: TGTGCCAGCAGCTATCGACTAGCGGGGGGGCCGTACGAGCAGTACTTC

J: TRBJ1-1
length: 15
V: TRBV4-1
size: -
D: TRBD1
CDR3: CASSQGQGAGTEAFF
DNA: TGCGCCAGCAGCCAAGGACAGGGGGCCGGCACTGAAGCTTTCTTT

J: TRBJ2-7
length: 16
V: TRBV9
size: -
D: TRBD2
CDR3: CASSGGPPGGLSEQYF
DNA: TGTGCCAGCAGCGGAGGACCTCCGGGAGGGTTATCCGAGCAGTACTTC

J: TRBJ1-6
length: 16
V: TRBV4-2
size: few
D: -
CDR3: CASSQAAGEDNSPLHF
DNA: TGTGCCAGCAGCCAAGCGGCGGGAGAGGATAATTCACCCCTCCACTTT

J: TRBJ1-1
length: 12
V: TRBV6-1
size: once
D: -
CDR3: CASILGGAEAFF
DNA: TGTGCCAGCATTCTTGGAGGGGCTGAAGCTTTCTTT

J: TRBJ2-5
length: 17
V: TRBV5-1
size: -
D: TRBD2
CDR3: CASSTGLAGGGQETQYF
DNA: TGCGCCAGCAGCACGGGACTAGCGGGAGGAGGTCAAGAGACCCAGTACTTC

J: TRBJ2-7
length: 13
V: TRBV5-1
size: -
D: -
CDR3: CASSLGMQYEQYF
DNA: TGCGCCAGCAGTTTGGGCATGCAGTACGAGCAGTACTTC

J: TRBJ2-7
length: 11
V: TRBV18
size: -
D: -
CDR3: CASSPGDSQYF
DNA: TGTGCCAGCTCACCGGGGGATTCGCAGTACTTC

J: TRBJ2-1
length: 16
V: TRBV5-1
size: once
D: -
CDR3: CASSLAPETTKLAQFF
DNA: TGCGCCAGCAGCTTGGCCCCCGAGACTACCAAACTAGCGCAGTTCTTC

J: TRBJ1-1
length: 14
V: TRBV18
size: -
D: -
CDR3: CASSPDGGHTEAFF
DNA: TGTGCCAGCTCACCGGACGGGGGGCACACTGAAGCTTTCTTT

J: TRBJ2-2
length: 15
V: TRBV5-4
size: -
D: TRBD2
CDR3: CASSLASGLTGELFF
DNA: TGTGCCAGCAGCTTGGCTAGCGGGCTCACCGGGGAGCTGTTTTTT

J: TRBJ1-2
length: 12
V: TRBV5-6
size: -
D: -
CDR3: CASSLWGSGYTF
DNA: TGTGCCAGCAGCTTGTGGGGGTCTGGCTACACCTTC

J: TRBJ2-7
length: 13
V: TRBV18
size: -
D: -
CDR3: CASSPRENHEQYF
DNA: TGTGCCAGCTCACCGCGGGAAAACCACGAGCAGTACTTC

J: TRBJ2-1
length: 15
V: TRBV15
size: once
D: -
CDR3: CATSRDTPRGYEQFF
DNA: TGTGCCACCAGCAGAGATACCCCAAGAGGGTATGAGCAGTTCTTC

J: TRBJ1-2
length: 12
V: TRBV7-8
size: -
D: -
CDR3: CASSFRDYGYTF
DNA: TGTGCCAGCAGCTTCCGAGACTATGGCTACACCTTC

J: TRBJ2-2
length: 18
V: TRBV5-6
size: -
D: TRBD2
CDR3: CASSWTSGRAYGTGELFF
DNA: TGTGCCAGCAGCTGGACTAGCGGGAGGGCCTATGGCACCGGGGAGCTGTTTTTT

J: TRBJ1-1
length: 16
V: TRBV19
size: -
D: TRBD1
CDR3: CASSIAPTGWNTEAFF
DNA: TGTGCCAGTAGTATAGCCCCGACAGGGTGGAACACTGAAGCTTTCTTT

J: TRBJ1-1
length: 13
V: TRBV6-1
size: -
D: -
CDR3: CASSDLVFGRAFF
DNA: TGTGCCAGCAGTGACCTCGTTTTTGGGAGGGCTTTCTTT

J: TRBJ2-3
length: 13
V: TRBV5-1
size: -
D: -
CDR3: CASSLWGMDTQYF
DNA: TGCGCCAGCAGCTTGTGGGGCATGGATACGCAGTATTTT

J: TRBJ2-2
length: 14
V: TRBV6-6
size: -
D: -
CDR3: CASSSSSNTGELFF
DNA: TGTGCCAGCAGTTCGTCGAGTAACACCGGGGAGCTGTTTTTT

J: TRBJ2-3
length: 13
V: TRBV9
size: -
D: -
CDR3: CASSVGGTDTQYF
DNA: TGTGCCAGCAGCGTAGGGGGGACAGATACGCAGTATTTT

J: TRBJ2-7
length: 11
V: TRBV30
size: -
D: -
CDR3: CAWSRTGEQYF
DNA: TGTGCCTGGAGCCGGACTGGGGAGCAGTACTTC

J: TRBJ2-7
length: 16
V: TRBV5-3
size: -
D: -
CDR3: CARSLVGADRAYEQYF
DNA: TGTGCCAGAAGCTTGGTGGGTGCGGACAGAGCCTACGAGCAGTACTTC

J: TRBJ2-7
length: 13
V: TRBV6-1
size: -
D: -
CDR3: CASHFGASYEQYF
DNA: TGTGCCAGCCATTTTGGGGCCTCCTACGAGCAGTACTTC

J: TRBJ2-2
length: 16
V: TRBV5-1
size: -
D: -
CDR3: CASSRISSANTGELFF
DNA: TGCGCCAGCAGCCGCATTTCCTCCGCGAACACCGGGGAGCTGTTTTTT

J: TRBJ1-3
length: 15
V: TRBV18
size: -
D: TRBD1
CDR3: CASSKDRGRGNTIYF
DNA: TGTGCCAGCTCCAAGGACAGGGGGCGAGGAAACACCATATATTTT

J: TRBJ1-5
length: 14
V: TRBV28
size: -
D: -
CDR3: CAGTPNFGNQPQHF
DNA: TGTGCCGGCACCCCTAATTTTGGAAATCAGCCCCAGCATTTT

J: TRBJ1-2
length: 15
V: TRBV14
size: once
D: -
CDR3: CASSQMEGGSGGYTF
DNA: TGTGCCAGCAGCCAAATGGAAGGGGGAAGTGGTGGCTACACCTTC

J: TRBJ1-3
length: 16
V: TRBV6-6
size: -
D: -
CDR3: CASRHDPGSSGNTIYF
DNA: TGTGCCAGCAGACATGACCCGGGATCCTCTGGAAACACCATATATTTT

J: TRBJ2-1
length: 15
V: TRBV2
size: -
D: TRBD2
CDR3: CASREGDWSYNEQFF
DNA: TGTGCCAGCCGGGAGGGGGACTGGTCCTACAATGAGCAGTTCTTC

J: TRBJ2-5
length: 15
V: TRBV27
size: -
D: TRBD2
CDR3: CASRTSGGWQETQYF
DNA: TGTGCCAGCAGGACTAGCGGGGGGTGGCAAGAGACCCAGTACTTC

J: TRBJ2-7
length: 14
V: TRBV18
size: -
D: -
CDR3: CASSPGTTNHEQYF
DNA: TGTGCCAGCTCACCAGGGACCACGAACCACGAGCAGTACTTC

J: TRBJ2-3
length: 16
V: TRBV27
size: -
D: TRBD2
CDR3: CASKGWEGGYTDTQYF
DNA: TGTGCCAGCAAGGGGTGGGAGGGTGGTTACACAGATACGCAGTATTTT

J: TRBJ1-3
length: 16
V: TRBV9
size: once
D: -
CDR3: CASSGIGGGSGNTIYF
DNA: TGTGCCAGCAGCGGAATAGGGGGTGGCTCTGGAAACACCATATATTTT

J: TRBJ2-1
length: 15
V: TRBV5-1
size: -
D: -
CDR3: CASSPTPQQGNEQFF
DNA: TGCGCCAGCAGCCCCACACCCCAACAGGGAAATGAGCAGTTCTTC

J: TRBJ2-6
length: 15
V: TRBV19
size: once
D: TRBD1
CDR3: CASSRQGSGANVLTF
DNA: TGTGCCAGTAGTCGACAGGGATCTGGGGCCAACGTCCTGACTTTC

J: TRBJ2-5
length: 14
V: TRBV30
size: -
D: -
CDR3: CAWSRGLPQETQYF
DNA: TGTGCCTGGAGCAGGGGACTACCCCAAGAGACCCAGTACTTC

J: TRBJ2-7
length: 15
V: TRBV16
size: -
D: TRBD2
CDR3: CASSQSRPGGYEQYF
DNA: TGTGCCAGCAGCCAATCCAGGCCGGGAGGGTACGAGCAGTACTTC

J: TRBJ2-7
length: 16
V: TRBV28
size: -
D: TRBD2
CDR3: CASTTGGGGHSYEQYF
DNA: TGTGCCAGCACCACGGGGGGTGGCGGCCACTCCTACGAGCAGTACTTC

J: TRBJ2-1
length: 15
V: TRBV19
size: -
D: -
CDR3: CASSSIGDSYNEQFF
DNA: TGTGCCAGCTCATCAATCGGGGATTCCTACAATGAGCAGTTCTTC

J: TRBJ2-5
length: 13
V: TRBV7-2
size: -
D: TRBD1
CDR3: CASSGQGGETQYF
DNA: TGTGCCAGCAGCGGACAGGGTGGGGAGACCCAGTACTTC

J: TRBJ2-7
length: 14
V: TRBV5-1
size: -
D: -
CDR3: CASSSWDQGYEQYF
DNA: TGCGCCAGCAGCTCTTGGGACCAGGGGTATGAGCAGTACTTC

J: TRBJ1-2
length: 16
V: TRBV4-1
size: -
D: -
CDR3: CASSQEGAVGNYGYTF
DNA: TGCGCCAGCAGCCAAGAAGGGGCAGTAGGAAACTATGGCTACACCTTC

J: TRBJ1-1
length: 14
V: TRBV27
size: once
D: -
CDR3: CASSLLHFGTEAFF
DNA: TGTGCCAGCAGTTTATTACACTTTGGTACTGAAGCTTTCTTT

J: TRBJ2-7
length: 16
V: TRBV19
size: -
D: -
CDR3: CASSIERPTLGYEQYF
DNA: TGTGCCAGTAGTATCGAGAGACCTACACTGGGGTACGAGCAGTACTTC

J: TRBJ2-5
length: 14
V: TRBV13
size: -
D: TRBD2
CDR3: CASSAGLPGETQYF
DNA: TGTGCCAGCAGCGCGGGACTACCAGGAGAGACCCAGTACTTC

J: TRBJ2-7
length: 16
V: TRBV9
size: -
D: -
CDR3: CASSVGPSYGSYEQYF
DNA: TGTGCCAGCAGCGTAGGTCCTTCGTACGGGTCCTACGAGCAGTACTTC

J: TRBJ2-1
length: 15
V: TRBV6-1
size: -
D: TRBD1
CDR3: CASSDIGTENNEQFF
DNA: TGTGCCAGCAGTGATATAGGGACAGAGAACAATGAGCAGTTCTTC

J: TRBJ2-1
length: 14
V: TRBV6-1
size: -
D: TRBD1
CDR3: CASSRGQGYNEQFF
DNA: TGTGCCAGCAGTAGGGGACAGGGTTACAATGAGCAGTTCTTC

J: TRBJ2-5
length: 15
V: TRBV5-1
size: -
D: TRBD2
CDR3: CASSTSGGVEKTQYF
DNA: TGCGCCAGCAGTACTAGCGGGGGGGTTGAAAAGACCCAGTACTTC

J: TRBJ2-1
length: 16
V: TRBV10-3
size: -
D: TRBD2
CDR3: CAISPPGGGPAGEQFF
DNA: TGTGCCATCAGTCCTCCGGGCGGGGGGCCTGCCGGTGAGCAGTTCTTC

J: TRBJ1-6
length: 15
V: TRBV19
size: few
D: -
CDR3: CASSTTPIQGRPLHF
DNA: TGTGCCAGTAGTACTACTCCAATCCAGGGGAGACCCCTCCACTTT

J: TRBJ1-3
length: 15
V: TRBV30
size: -
D: -
CDR3: CAWRGRGQSGNTIYF
DNA: TGTGCCTGGAGAGGGCGGGGACAATCTGGAAACACCATATATTTT

J: TRBJ2-2
length: 13
V: TRBV18
size: -
D: TRBD1
CDR3: CASSRTGVGELFF
DNA: TGTGCCAGCTCACGGACAGGGGTTGGGGAGCTGTTTTTT

J: TRBJ2-3
length: 15
V: TRBV5-1
size: -
D: -
CDR3: CASSKDYLSTDTQYF
DNA: TGCGCCAGCAGCAAGGACTACCTTAGCACAGATACGCAGTATTTT